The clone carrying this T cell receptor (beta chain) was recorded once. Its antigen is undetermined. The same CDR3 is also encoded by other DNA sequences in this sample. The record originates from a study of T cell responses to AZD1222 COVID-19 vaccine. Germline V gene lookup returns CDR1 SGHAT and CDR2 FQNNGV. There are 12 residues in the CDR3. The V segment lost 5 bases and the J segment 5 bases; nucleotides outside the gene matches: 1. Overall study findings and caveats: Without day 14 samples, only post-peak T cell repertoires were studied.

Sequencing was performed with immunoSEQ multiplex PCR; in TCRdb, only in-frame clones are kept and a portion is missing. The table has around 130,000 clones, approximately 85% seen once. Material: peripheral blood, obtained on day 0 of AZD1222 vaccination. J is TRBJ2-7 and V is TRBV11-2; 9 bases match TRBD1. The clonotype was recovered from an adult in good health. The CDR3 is CASSRDRDEQYF. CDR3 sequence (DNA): TGTGCCAGCAGCCGGGACAGGGACGAGCAGTACTTC.